Given below is one TCR beta chain in context. The sample comes from a study of T cell changes during pregnancy in multiple sclerosis. This table comes from immunoSEQ multiplex PCR, and its TCRdb copy is limited to in-frame clones, with some not included. This sample yields under 90,000 clones, of which around 90% are seen a single time; around 1.3% belongs to the top ten. The CDR3 is 14 residues long. CDR1 and CDR2 from the germline V gene are SGHRS and YFSETQ. With 0 bases removed from V and 9 bases from J, the gap between germline ends came to 13 bases. V gene TRBV5-1 combines with J gene TRBJ1-3; possibly TRBD1 for D (6 bases). The TCR was taken from a female donor in good health, enrolled as a control in a pregnancy study. Sequencing used peripheral blood, obtained in the second trimester of pregnancy. The CDR3 DNA sequence: TGCGCCAGCAGCTTGGGGCAGGGGCGCGGCACCATATATTTT. Translating it yields CASSLGQGRGTIYF.